One sample yielded the 21 T cell receptor beta chains listed below, sequenced in a study of PD-L1 blockade in urothelial cancer. Profiled with immunoSEQ multiplex PCR; TCRdb holds only in-frame clones, not every one. The data contain 12,000 to 15,000 clones, roughly 88% of them singletons. Sequences were derived from PBMCs, sampled around atezolizumab (anti-PD-L1) treatment. These receptors all stem from a man aged 65 to 79 with urothelial cancer.

On this clone: At one end, the junction sequence differs from germline, possibly due to a read error. The gene calls are TRBV19 and TRBJ2-5; 7 bases are shared with TRBD2. Germline V gene data show CDR1 as LNHDA and CDR2 as SQIVND (reference sequence). CDR3 length: 15 residues. The CDR3 bases are TGTGCCAGTAGTCCTCGACTAGCAGGCCAAGAGGCCCAGTACTTC. Residues: CASSPRLAGQEAQYF.

As DNA, the CDR3 is TGTGCTAGTGGTTTTAACGTAGCACCAACCGGGAACACTGAAGCTTTCTTT. It yields the protein CASGFNVAPTGNTEAFF. The genes are TRBV12-5 and TRBJ1-1; D is uncertain. Germline CDR1 and CDR2: LGHNT and FRNRAP. CDR3 length: 17 residues. Trimming removed 3 bases from V and 1 base from J, with 18 bases in between.

The chain has TRBV28 and TRBJ2-3, with TRBD2 identical over 12 bases. V shed 6 bases and J 0 bases; nucleotides not matched to a gene: 16. Germline V gene data show CDR1 as MDHEN and CDR2 as SYDVKM. This CDR3 has 20 residues. CDR3 sequence reads: CASRASGLAGIKTSTDTQYF. For the CDR3, the DNA is TGTGCCAGCAGGGCGTCAGGACTAGCGGGAATAAAAACTAGCACAGATACGCAGTATTTT.

The J gene is TRBJ1-5, the V gene TRBV28; TRBD1 agrees at 8 bases. Germline values: CDR1 MDHEN, CDR2 SYDVKM. V was pared by 5 bases and J by 0 bases, with 9 bases of the junction left unmatched. The CDR3 contains 17 residues. CDR3 amino acids: CASSPQDRADSNQPQHF. DNA of the CDR3: TGTGCCAGCAGTCCCCAGGACAGGGCCGATAGCAATCAGCCCCAGCATTTT.

The chain combines TRBV11-2 with TRBJ2-5, with TRBD2 identical over 7 bases. The CDR3 has 15 residues. Trimming took 0 bases from V and 2 from J; bases not matched to a gene: 3. Germline loops: CDR1 SGHAT, CDR2 FQNNGV. CDR3 in amino acids: CASSLDGEGQETQYF. DNA for the CDR3: TGTGCCAGCAGCTTAGATGGGGAGGGGCAAGAGACCCAGTACTTC.

This chain uses TRBV18 with TRBJ2-1, with 10 positions matching TRBD2. The germline V gene has CDR1 KGHSH and CDR2 LQKENI. Germline trimming cut 1 base from V and 6 bases from J; bases unmatched to any gene: 6. The CDR3 has 16 residues. DNA for the CDR3: TGTGCCAGCTCACCACGAAGCGGGGGGGCCGGCAATGAGCAGTTCTTC. Protein sequence: CASSPRSGGAGNEQFF.

V usage is TRBV4-1 and J usage is TRBJ2-1; D remains unclear. Germline V gene sequence: CDR1 MGHRA, CDR2 YSYEKL. V gave up 0 bases and J gave up 9 bases, with 15 bases separating them. The CDR3 has 15 residues. CDR3 loop: CASSQDPLLGGEQFF. CDR3 DNA: TGCGCCAGCAGCCAAGACCCCCTGCTCGGTGGTGAGCAGTTCTTC.

The chain uses TRBV6-6 and TRBJ1-3; no firm D call. CDR1 MNHNY and CDR2 SVGAGI come from the germline V gene (reference sequence). The CDR3 is made up of 14 amino acids. The V gene lost 3 bases and the J gene lost 4 bases, with 10 bases spanning the gap. The CDR3 DNA reads TGTGCCAGCAGTTATTCGGGGTTAGGAAACACCATATATTTT. It specifies CASSYSGLGNTIYF.

The chain's CDR3 is CASSGDSLEQYF. CDR3 bases: TGTGCCAGCAGCGGGGACAGCTTGGAGCAGTACTTC. The chain links TRBV6-1 to TRBJ2-7, with 7 positions matching TRBD1. Unmatched junction bases numbered 6, after V lost 6 bases and J lost 7 bases. The CDR3 length is 12 residues. CDR1 is MNHNS and CDR2 is SASEGT in the germline V gene.

This chain joins TRBV5-1 and TRBJ2-7; 7 nucleotides align to TRBD1. After removal of 4 bases from V and 5 bases from J, the junction contained 9 bases not matched to a gene. Looked up from germline, CDR1 is SGHRS and CDR2 is YFSETQ. The CDR3 extends over 14 amino acids. CDR3 coding DNA: TGCGCCAGCAGCCATAGACAGGGTGGGGACGAGCAGTACTTC. It translates to CASSHRQGGDEQYF.

The chain combines TRBV4-1 with TRBJ2-5, with 9 bases lining up with TRBD2. The V segment lost 3 bases and the J segment 3 bases; nucleotides outside the gene matches: 11. Germline V gene sequence: CDR1 MGHRA, CDR2 YSYEKL. The CDR3 has 17 residues. Here the CDR3 DNA reads TGCGCCAGCAGCCAGCCCGGGGGATTAGCGGGGGAAGAGACCCAGTACTTC. It codes for CASSQPGGLAGEETQYF.

This clone has only a few counts. V is TRBV28 and J is TRBJ2-3, with 7 nucleotides matching TRBD1. CDR1 MDHEN and CDR2 SYDVKM come from the germline V gene. V was pared by 4 bases and J by 2 bases, with 6 bases of the junction left unmatched. This CDR3 spans 15 amino acids. The DNA of the CDR3 is TGTGCCAGCAGTTACAGGGGAGACAACACAGATACGCAGTATTTT. Encoded protein: CASSYRGDNTDTQYF.

The chain employs TRBV5-1 and TRBJ2-7; 11 nucleotides align to TRBD2. From germline, CDR1 is SGHRS and CDR2 YFSETQ. This CDR3 has 14 residues. J gave up 5 bases and V 4 bases, and 5 bases lay outside the gene matches. CDR3: CASSPLAGAHEQYF. Here the CDR3 DNA reads TGCGCCAGCAGCCCACTAGCGGGGGCCCACGAGCAGTACTTC.

V is TRBV30 and J is TRBJ1-2; 8 nucleotides align to TRBD1. The CDR3 consists of 16 residues. V lost 2 bases, J lost 4 bases, and 12 bases stayed unmatched. Germline CDR1 is GTSNPN and CDR2 is SVGIG (reference sequence). CDR3 residues: CAWSTHTGGLVYGYTF. As DNA, the CDR3 is TGTGCCTGGAGTACCCATACAGGGGGTTTAGTCTATGGCTACACCTTC.

The gene calls are TRBV4-1 and TRBJ2-1; TRBD2 agrees at 8 bases. Germline V gene sequence: CDR1 MGHRA, CDR2 YSYEKL. This CDR3 comprises 15 residues. V gave up 1 base and J gave up 4 bases; unmatched junction bases: 3. The DNA of the CDR3 is TGCGCCAGCAGCCAAGGGGCTAGCGGGTACAATGAGCAGTTCTTC. Residues: CASSQGASGYNEQFF.

The chain is built from TRBV21-1 and TRBJ2-5; the tabulated D call, TRBD1, remains unverified against the DNA. TRBV21-1 is a pseudogene segment. The CDR3 has 13 amino acids. The CDR3 region is CASSPGGGETQYF. The DNA of the CDR3 is TGTGCCAGCAGCCCAGGGGGCGGGGAGACCCAGTACTTC.

V is TRBV25-1 and J is TRBJ2-2, with 9 bases fitting TRBD1. Trimming at V came to 3 bases and at J to 0 bases, leaving 8 bases not matched to a gene. Germline CDR1 and CDR2: MGHDK and SYGVNS. CDR3 size: 18 residues. The CDR3 sequence is CASSEGTGKNPNTGELFF. CDR3 in DNA: TGTGCCAGCAGTGAGGGGACAGGGAAGAACCCGAACACCGGGGAGCTGTTTTTT.

This clone has only one observation. In DNA, the CDR3 is TGTGCCAGCAGTGGGCAGGCCGAGCAGTACTTC. Amino acid sequence: CASSGQAEQYF. The rearrangement uses TRBV2 and TRBJ2-7; no clear D. Looked up from germline, CDR1 is SNHLY and CDR2 is FYNNEI. The CDR3 consists of 11 residues. Trimming took 4 bases from V and 6 from J, leaving 7 bases between them.

The J gene is TRBJ2-5, the V gene TRBV2; perhaps TRBD2 as D (7 bases). The CDR3 loop spans 11 amino acids. V was pared by 8 bases and J by 5 bases, with 9 bases between. The germline V gene encodes CDR1 SNHLY and CDR2 FYNNEI. The CDR3 loop is CASGGAETQYF. The CDR3 coding sequence is TGTGCCAGCGGGGGGGCTGAGACCCAGTACTTC.

V is TRBV15 and J is TRBJ1-5, with 7 positions matching TRBD1. Looked up from germline, CDR1 is LNHNV and CDR2 is YYDKDF (reference sequence). Trimming at V came to 2 bases and at J to 4 bases, leaving 5 bases not matched to a gene. The CDR3 is 15 amino acids. The CDR3 spells CATSRSTGRNQPQHF. The CDR3 DNA sequence: TGTGCCACCAGCAGATCGACAGGGAGGAATCAGCCCCAGCATTTT.

The V gene is TRBV13, the J gene TRBJ2-7; 9 bases map to TRBD1. With V trimmed by 5 bases and J by 7 bases, 12 bases remained unmatched. This CDR3 contains 15 residues. Germline V gene lookup returns CDR1 PRHDT and CDR2 FYEKMQ (reference sequence). CDR3 region: CASSTPGTGKVEQYF. In DNA form, the CDR3 reads TGTGCCAGCAGCACACCAGGGACAGGGAAAGTAGAGCAGTACTTC.